The 10 T cell receptor beta chains below all came from one sample that was sequenced in a study of T cell responses to AZD1222 COVID-19 vaccine. The table came from immunoSEQ multiplex PCR; TCRdb's copy has only in-frame clones and leaves some out. The sample consists of some 150,000 clones, 80% to 85% of them appearing once. Sequencing used peripheral blood, obtained on day 0 of MenACWY control vaccination. All receptors come from an adult in good health.

This clone appeared once. The chain carries TRBV18 and TRBJ1-2; no reliable D call. This CDR3 has 13 amino acids. Trimming took off 4 bases at V and 6 bases at J, with 12 bases between the two ends. Germline V gene lookup returns CDR1 KGHSH and CDR2 LQKENI. In DNA, the CDR3 is TGTGCCAGCTCACGCCCGACGGAAGATGGCTACACCTTC. Translation: CASSRPTEDGYTF.

This chain links TRBV7-2 with TRBJ2-7; D uncertain. Germline CDR1 is SGHTA and CDR2 is FQGNSA. CDR3 length equals 12 residues. V was pared by 5 bases and J by 12 bases, with 17 bases between. DNA of the CDR3: TGTGCCAGCAGCCCCGGGTCCCTTATATTGTACTTC. Translation gives CASSPGSLILYF.

The chain links TRBV7-8 to TRBJ1-2; TRBD1 might be the D (5 bases). The CDR3 consists of 15 residues. CDR1 is SGHVS, CDR2 FQNEAQ, per germline. V lost 1 base, J lost 4 bases, and 13 bases lay in between. CDR3 sequence (DNA): TGTGCCAGCAGCTTAGACGGCAGGGAAGCCTATGGCTACACCTTC. This translates into CASSLDGREAYGYTF. The full variable domain, rest sourced from reference TRBV7-8 and TRBJ1-2, is GAGVSQSPRYKVAKRGQDVALRCDPISGHVSLFWYQQALGQGPEFLTYFQNEAQLDKSGLPSDRFFAERPEGSVSTLKIQRTQQEDSAVYLCASSLDGREAYGYTFGSGTRLTVV.

As regards this clone: This sample also contains other DNA sequences that code for the same CDR3. This sequence joins TRBV19 and TRBJ1-2; D is uncertain. The germline gives CDR1 LNHDA, CDR2 SQIVND (reference sequence). CDR3 size: 12 residues. Between the trimmed V and J ends, which lost 3 bases and 0 bases, there was a span of 2 bases. The CDR3 DNA reads as TGTGCCAGTAGTATTACTAACTATGGCTACACCTTC. It is translated as CASSITNYGYTF.

This sequence joins TRBV12-3 or TRBV12-4 and TRBJ1-3, with D hard to call. Deletions cut 5 bases from V and 2 bases from J, with 7 bases between. This CDR3 contains 13 residues. The CDR3 sequence is CASSASPGNTIYF. Written as DNA, the CDR3 is TGTGCCAGCAGTGCTTCCCCTGGAAACACCATATATTTT.

The V gene is TRBV11-1, the J gene TRBJ1-2, with D possibly matching TRBD1 (6 bases). Germline CDR1 reads SGHAT; CDR2 reads FQDESV (reference sequence). This CDR3 contains 14 residues. V lost 2 bases and J lost 10, with 17 bases in between. The CDR3 here is CASSLTDRFPFYTF. CDR3 nucleotides: TGTGCCAGCAGCTTAACCGACAGGTTCCCCTTCTACACCTTC.

The chain is built from TRBV7-2 and TRBJ2-5; 14 bases agree with TRBD2. V was pared by 6 bases and J by 1 base, with 4 bases of the junction left unmatched. There are 16 residues in the CDR3. Germline V lookup: CDR1 SGHTA, CDR2 FQGNSA. Written as DNA, the CDR3 is TGTGCCAGCAGAGAGGGACTAGCGGGGGCCCAAGAGACCCAGTACTTC. Amino acid sequence: CASREGLAGAQETQYF.

In this sample, this clone turned up once. The J gene is TRBJ2-5, the V gene TRBV18, with D possibly matching TRBD1 (6 bases). Germline values: CDR1 KGHSH, CDR2 LQKENI. The CDR3 spans 14 residues. Trimming removed 3 bases from V and 2 bases from J, with 10 bases in between. DNA of the CDR3: TGTGCCAGCTCACCTGGACAGAAACAAGAGACCCAGTACTTC. Translation: CASSPGQKQETQYF.

The chain uses TRBV18 and TRBJ2-1; 7 bases align to TRBD1. The CDR3 totals 13 residues. Per germline, CDR1 KGHSH and CDR2 LQKENI. V lost 2 bases to trimming and J lost 8 bases; unmatched junction nucleotides: 3. As DNA, the CDR3 is TGTGCCAGCTCACCAACAGGGGTTGATGAGCAGTTCTTC. Its translation: CASSPTGVDEQFF. Full variable domain (outside the CDR3, taken from reference TRBV18 and TRBJ2-1): NAGVMQNPRHLVRRRGQEARLRCSPMKGHSHVYWYRQLPEEGLKFMVYLQKENIIDESGMPKERFSAEFPKEGPSILRIQQVVRGDSAAYFCASSPTGVDEQFFGPGTRLTVL.

V gene TRBV3-1 (or the pseudogene TRBV3-2) combines with J gene TRBJ2-7; 8 bases line up with TRBD1. CDR3 size: 15 residues. Germline V gene sequence: CDR1 LGHDT, CDR2 YNNKEL (reference sequence). Losses at the gene ends were 0 bases for V and 7 bases for J; bases not matched to a gene: 8. The CDR3 DNA follows: TGTGCCAGCAGCCAAGATGCAACAGGGGGAGGTGAGCAGTACTTC. Protein: CASSQDATGGGEQYF.